The 18 T cell receptor beta chains below come from one sample, sequenced in a study of blood T cell repertoires in COVID-19. Sequenced by immunoSEQ multiplex PCR; TCRdb stores in-frame clones only, minus some. The sample lists about 270,000 clones, around 92% seen once, with around 2.5% in the top ten. The sequenced sample consisted of peripheral blood. Receptor source: a person between 18 and 30 years old with COVID-19, enrolled during active disease.

This clone was counted only a few times. The chain couples TRBV19 to TRBJ1-2; possible D gene TRBD1, 6 bases. This CDR3 spans 12 amino acids. Germline V CDR1 and CDR2: LNHDA, SQIVND (reference sequence). Trimming cost V 4 bases and J 7 bases, with 10 bases left between them. CDR3 nucleotide sequence: TGTGCCAGTAGTACCACAGGGTTTGGCTACACCTTC. Protein sequence: CASSTTGFGYTF. The variable domain in full, with the rest retrieved from reference TRBV19 and TRBJ1-2, is DGGITQSPKYLFRKEGQNVTLSCEQNLNHDAMYWYRQDPGQGLRLIYYSQIVNDFQKGDIAEGYSVSREKKESFPLTVTSAQKNPTAFYLCASSTTGFGYTFGSGTRLTVV.

The chain carries TRBV4-2 and TRBJ2-7, with 9 bases matching TRBD1. Germline V gives CDR1 LGHNA, CDR2 YNFKEQ. The CDR3 extends over 15 amino acids. The V and J ends lost 4 bases and 7 bases, in that order; junction bases with no gene match: 11. In DNA, the CDR3 is TGTGCCAGCAGCCCGACCGGGACAGGGCCTTTGGAGCAGTACTTC. The encoded protein is CASSPTGTGPLEQYF.

The rearrangement uses TRBV5-1 and TRBJ2-5, with 10 bases matching TRBD1. The CDR3 extends over 14 amino acids. Germline loops: CDR1 SGHRS, CDR2 YFSETQ. The J segment lost 3 bases and the V segment lost 5 bases, leaving 4 bases of the junction unmatched. The DNA of the CDR3 is TGCGCCAGCAGGTCGACAGGGGGCAAAGAGACCCAGTACTTC. It yields the protein CASRSTGGKETQYF.

The chain is built from TRBV19 and TRBJ1-5; maybe TRBD1 (6 bases). Germline lookup yields CDR1 LNHDA and CDR2 SQIVND (reference sequence). The germline V and J ends were trimmed by 7 bases and 2 bases, with 15 bases remaining between them. The length of the CDR3 is 15 residues. The CDR3 sequence is CASIRTDRGNQPQHF. CDR3 nucleotide sequence: TGTGCCAGTATTCGGACAGACCGGGGCAATCAGCCCCAGCATTTT. The full variable domain, completed using reference TRBV19 and TRBJ1-5, is DGGITQSPKYLFRKEGQNVTLSCEQNLNHDAMYWYRQDPGQGLRLIYYSQIVNDFQKGDIAEGYSVSREKKESFPLTVTSAQKNPTAFYLCASIRTDRGNQPQHFGDGTRLSIL.

V usage is TRBV6-2 or TRBV6-3 and J usage is TRBJ2-5; tentative D call: TRBD2 (6 bases). The germline V gene has CDR1 MNHEY and CDR2 SVGEGT. V was cut by 3 bases and J by 2 bases, with 13 bases left in between. CDR3 length: 15 amino acids. CDR3 sequence reads: CASSYFLGGQETQYF. CDR3 in DNA: TGTGCCAGCAGTTATTTCCTGGGGGGACAAGAGACCCAGTACTTC.

The chain uses TRBV4-1 and TRBJ2-7; 7 bases agree with TRBD1. There are 20 residues in the CDR3. After removal of 1 base from V and 0 bases from J, the junction contained 18 bases not matched to a gene. Germline loops: CDR1 MGHRA, CDR2 YSYEKL. The CDR3: CASSQGGFTGAYSSSYEQYF. CDR3 bases: TGCGCCAGCAGCCAAGGTGGATTCACAGGGGCCTACTCGAGCTCCTACGAGCAGTACTTC.

V and J are TRBV4-1 and TRBJ2-7; 10 bases map to TRBD2. V lost 0 bases, J lost 4 bases, and 6 bases stayed unmatched. CDR3 length: 16 amino acids. Germline V gene sequence: CDR1 MGHRA, CDR2 YSYEKL. The CDR3 spells CASSQEGLAGDYEQYF. In nucleotides, the CDR3 is TGCGCCAGCAGCCAAGAAGGGCTAGCGGGGGATTACGAGCAGTACTTC.

J is TRBJ2-3 and V is TRBV18, with 10 positions matching TRBD1. Looked up from germline, CDR1 is KGHSH and CDR2 is LQKENI. The trim removed 3 bases at V and 3 bases at J, leaving 6 bases unmatched. This CDR3 region has 16 residues. The CDR3, as DNA: TGTGCCAGCTCACCGATGACAGGGGGCCTGACAGATACGCAGTATTTT. Translating it yields CASSPMTGGLTDTQYF. The whole variable domain, filled in from reference TRBV18 and TRBJ2-3, reads NAGVMQNPRHLVRRRGQEARLRCSPMKGHSHVYWYRQLPEEGLKFMVYLQKENIIDESGMPKERFSAEFPKEGPSILRIQQVVRGDSAAYFCASSPMTGGLTDTQYFGPGTRLTVL.

V and J are TRBV4-1 and TRBJ1-3; 7 bases are a match to TRBD1. This CDR3 has 16 amino acids. Germline lookup yields CDR1 MGHRA and CDR2 YSYEKL. V was pared by 0 bases and J by 0 bases, with 2 bases of the junction left unmatched. Here the CDR3 DNA reads TGCGCCAGCAGCCAAGACAGGGGGAGCTCTGGAAACACCATATATTTT. Its translation: CASSQDRGSSGNTIYF.

The sample holds a few counts of this clone. The J gene is TRBJ1-6, the V gene TRBV7-8, with 7 bases matching TRBD1. The trim removed 0 bases at V and 0 bases at J, leaving 5 bases unmatched. From germline, CDR1 is SGHVS and CDR2 FQNEAQ. The CDR3 contains 18 residues. Here the CDR3 DNA reads TGTGCCAGCAGCTTAGCGGGGACAGCGAGCTCCTATAATTCACCCCTCCACTTT. Protein product: CASSLAGTASSYNSPLHF.

This clone was counted a single time. The gene calls are TRBV6-5 and TRBJ2-5; 11 nucleotides line up with TRBD2. The CDR3 length is 16 residues. J lost 5 bases, V lost 2 bases, and 7 bases had no gene match. Germline CDR1 and CDR2: MNHEY and SVGAGI. The CDR3 sequence: CASSYETSGAKETQYF. In nucleotides, the CDR3 is TGTGCCAGCAGTTACGAGACTAGCGGGGCGAAGGAGACCCAGTACTTC.

The CDR3 sequence: CASRWTGSSNQPQHF. For the CDR3, the DNA is TGTGCCAGCAGATGGACAGGGAGTAGCAATCAGCCCCAGCATTTT. The chain couples TRBV2 to TRBJ1-5, with TRBD1 matching 8 bases. CDR3 length: 15 amino acids. Germline V gene lookup returns CDR1 SNHLY and CDR2 FYNNEI. V lost 6 bases, J lost 0 bases, and 4 bases stayed unmatched.

The chain recombines TRBV19 with TRBJ2-3, with D perhaps matching TRBD1 (6 bases). Germline CDR1 LNHDA, CDR2 SQIVND (reference sequence). V was trimmed by 6 bases and J by 2 bases, leaving 12 bases between them. The CDR3 loop spans 14 amino acids. The CDR3 sequence is CASSFGTNTDTQYF. In nucleotides, the CDR3 is TGTGCCAGTAGCTTCGGGACAAACACAGATACGCAGTATTTT.

This rearrangement joins TRBV2 to TRBJ1-4; TRBD1 might be the D (6 bases). CDR1 SNHLY and CDR2 FYNNEI come from the germline V gene. The CDR3 has 15 amino acids. Trimming removed 5 bases from V and 0 bases from J, with 10 bases in between. The CDR3 sequence: CASSLQGTTNEKLFF. The DNA for the CDR3 is TGTGCCAGCAGTCTACAGGGAACAACTAATGAAAAACTGTTTTTT.

In nucleotides, the CDR3 is TGTGCCAGCAGTTACCTGACAGTTTCTGGAAACACCATATATTTT. It specifies CASSYLTVSGNTIYF. V gene TRBV6-6 combines with J gene TRBJ1-3; D is possibly TRBD1 (5 bases). The CDR3 totals 15 residues. Trimming removed 2 bases at V and 1 base at J, with 9 bases between. CDR1 is MNHNY, CDR2 SVGAGI, per germline (reference sequence).

CDR3 protein: CSVEVAASSYNEQFF. As DNA, the CDR3 is TGCAGCGTTGAAGTTGCCGCCAGCTCCTACAATGAGCAGTTCTTC. This sequence joins TRBV29-1 and TRBJ2-1; D remains ambiguous. The V gene's germline CDR1 is SQVTM and CDR2 ANQGSEA. V gave up 1 base and J gave up 0 bases, with 10 bases separating them. The length of the CDR3 is 15 residues.

V is TRBV5-5 and J is TRBJ2-7; weak D call: TRBD2 (6 bases). This CDR3 has 15 amino acids. From germline, CDR1 is SGHKS and CDR2 YYEKEE (reference sequence). V gave up 0 bases and J gave up 3 bases, with 13 bases separating them. The CDR3 nucleotides are TGTGCCAGCAGCTTGGGCGGGGACCCGCACTACGAGCAGTACTTC. It codes for CASSLGGDPHYEQYF.

The chain carries TRBV11-2 and TRBJ1-1, with a possible D match to TRBD1 (5 bases). Germline lookup yields CDR1 SGHAT and CDR2 FQNNGV. The CDR3 spans 16 residues. Trimming left V 3 bases short and J 1 base short, with 15 bases between. CDR3 sequence: CASSFLFGGRNTEAFF. CDR3 bases: TGTGCCAGCAGCTTTCTCTTTGGGGGGAGGAACACTGAAGCTTTCTTT.